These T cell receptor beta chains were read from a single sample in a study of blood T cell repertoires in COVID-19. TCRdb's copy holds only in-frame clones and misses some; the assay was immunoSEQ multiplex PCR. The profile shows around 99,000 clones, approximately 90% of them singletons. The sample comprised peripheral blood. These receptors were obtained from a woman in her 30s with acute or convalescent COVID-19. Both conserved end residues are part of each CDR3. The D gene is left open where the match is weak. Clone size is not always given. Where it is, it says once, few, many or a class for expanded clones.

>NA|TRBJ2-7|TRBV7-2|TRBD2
CASSLAPPLTSGRGEQYF
TGTGCCAGCAGCTTAGCCCCGCCTCTAACTAGCGGGAGAGGTGAGCAGTACTTC
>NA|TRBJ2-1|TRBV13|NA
CASSLVNTRDEQFF
TGTGCCAGCAGCTTAGTGAATACCCGGGATGAGCAGTTCTTC
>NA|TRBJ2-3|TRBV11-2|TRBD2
CASAGDGTSTDTQYF
TGTGCCAGCGCGGGGGACGGCACTAGCACAGATACGCAGTATTTT
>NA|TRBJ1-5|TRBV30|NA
CAWSGQGNQPQHF
TGTGCCTGGAGTGGGCAGGGTAATCAGCCCCAGCATTTT
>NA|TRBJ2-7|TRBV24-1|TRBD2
CATKGQGGTSGYEQYF
TGTGCCACCAAAGGACAGGGGGGGACTAGCGGGTACGAGCAGTACTTC
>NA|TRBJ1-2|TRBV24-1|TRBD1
CATSAGQGENYGYTF
TGTGCCACCAGTGCGGGACAGGGGGAGAACTATGGCTACACCTTC
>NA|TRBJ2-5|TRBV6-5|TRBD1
CASSSRDRGQETQYF
TGTGCCAGCAGTTCTCGGGACAGGGGGCAAGAGACCCAGTACTTC
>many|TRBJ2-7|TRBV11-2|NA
CASSPATVVRYEQYF
TGTGCCAGCAGCCCCGCGACAGTGGTCCGCTACGAGCAGTACTTC
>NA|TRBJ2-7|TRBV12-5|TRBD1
CASGLGTGNYEQYF
TGTGCTAGTGGTTTAGGGACAGGGAACTACGAGCAGTACTTC
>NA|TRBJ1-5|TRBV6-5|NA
CASSLQQNQPQHF
TGTGCCAGCTCCCTACAGCAGAATCAGCCCCAGCATTTT
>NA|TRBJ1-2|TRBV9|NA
CASSVDTGPYGYTF
TGTGCCAGCAGCGTAGATACAGGGCCCTATGGCTACACCTTC
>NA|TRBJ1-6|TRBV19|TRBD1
CASSRTGGSYNSPLHF
TGTGCCAGTAGCCGGACAGGGGGCTCCTATAATTCACCCCTCCACTTT
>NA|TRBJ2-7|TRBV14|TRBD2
CASSRGLAGGYFEQYF
TGTGCCAGCAGCCGCGGACTAGCGGGAGGATATTTCGAGCAGTACTTC
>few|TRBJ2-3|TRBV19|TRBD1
CASNSRTGNTDTQYF
TGTGCCAGTAATTCGCGGACAGGAAACACAGATACGCAGTATTTT
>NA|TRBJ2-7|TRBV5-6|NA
CASSLAAFTYEQYF
TGTGCCAGCAGCTTGGCTGCGTTTACCTACGAGCAGTACTTC
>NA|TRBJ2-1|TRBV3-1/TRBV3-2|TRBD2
CASSQRLAGEGRNEQFF
TGTGCCAGCAGCCAACGGTTAGCGGGAGAAGGAAGGAATGAGCAGTTCTTC
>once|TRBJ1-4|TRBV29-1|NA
CSVSDGNEKLFF
TGCAGCGTTAGCGATGGAAATGAAAAACTGTTTTTT
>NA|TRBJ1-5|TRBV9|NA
CASSVAGLSNQPQHF
TGTGCCAGCAGCGTAGCAGGGTTAAGCAATCAGCCCCAGCATTTT
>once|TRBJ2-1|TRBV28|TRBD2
CASRRTGTSGYNEQFF
TGTGCCAGCAGACGAACCGGGACTAGCGGCTACAATGAGCAGTTCTTC
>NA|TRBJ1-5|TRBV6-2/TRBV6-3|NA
CASSYGAGQTQHF
TGTGCCAGCAGTTACGGGGCTGGTCAAACCCAGCATTTT
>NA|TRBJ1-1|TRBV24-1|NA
CATRPGRAAGTEAFF
TGTGCCACACGGCCAGGTCGGGCGGCGGGCACTGAAGCTTTCTTT
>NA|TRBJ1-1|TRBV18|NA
CASSPGTPEAFF
TGTGCCAGCTCCCCCGGGACTCCTGAAGCTTTCTTT
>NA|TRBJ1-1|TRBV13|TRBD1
CASSPDRGRTEAFF
TGTGCCAGCAGCCCGGACAGGGGGCGAACTGAAGCTTTCTTT
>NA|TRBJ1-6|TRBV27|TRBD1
CASSLTGVSPLHF
TGTGCCAGCAGTTTGACAGGGGTTTCACCCCTCCACTTT
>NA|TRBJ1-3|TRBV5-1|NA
CASSLESGGAGNTIYF
TGCGCCAGCAGCTTGGAATCCGGGGGGGCTGGAAACACCATATATTTT
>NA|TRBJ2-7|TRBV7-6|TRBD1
CASSGTGDYEQYF
TGTGCCAGCAGCGGTACAGGGGATTACGAGCAGTACTTC
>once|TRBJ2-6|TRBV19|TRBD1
CASSLPRDRVSGANVLTF
TGTGCCAGTAGTCTCCCCCGGGACAGGGTCTCTGGGGCCAACGTCCTGACTTTC
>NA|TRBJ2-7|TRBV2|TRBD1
CAGNLQGALF
TGTGCCGGGAACCTACAGGGGGCCCTCTTC
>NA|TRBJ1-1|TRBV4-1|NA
CASSQEQGTAEAFF
TGCGCCAGCAGCCAAGAACAGGGAACGGCTGAAGCTTTCTTT
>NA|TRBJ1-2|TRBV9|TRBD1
CASSPYDGQARSYTF
TGTGCCAGCAGCCCCTACGACGGACAGGCCCGTAGCTACACCTTC
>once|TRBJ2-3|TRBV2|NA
CASSEDAGPSTDTQYF
TGTGCCAGCAGTGAAGATGCGGGGCCCAGCACAGATACGCAGTATTTT
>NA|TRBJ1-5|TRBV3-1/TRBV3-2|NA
CASSQERSAGVGQPQHF
TGTGCCAGCAGCCAAGAACGTTCGGCAGGGGTGGGTCAGCCCCAGCATTTT
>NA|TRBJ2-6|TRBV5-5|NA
CASNPGIRFLSGANVLTF
TGTGCCAGCAATCCAGGTATACGGTTTCTATCTGGGGCCAACGTCCTGACTTTC
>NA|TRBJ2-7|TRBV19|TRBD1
CASSQRPGQGYEQYF
TGTGCCAGTAGTCAGCGCCCGGGACAGGGATACGAGCAGTACTTC
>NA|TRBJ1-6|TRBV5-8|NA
CASSLTRASPLHF
TGTGCCAGCAGCTTGACCAGGGCTTCACCCCTCCACTTT
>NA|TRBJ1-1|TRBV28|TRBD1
CASSRQGAANTEAFF
TGTGCCAGCAGTCGACAGGGAGCTGCGAACACTGAAGCTTTCTTT
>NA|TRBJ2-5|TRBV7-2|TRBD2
CASSHGLAGFPREVQYF
TGTGCCAGCAGCCACGGACTAGCGGGGTTTCCAAGAGAGGTCCAGTACTTC
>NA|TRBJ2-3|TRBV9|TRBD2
CASSDGGLAPPPFTDTQYF
TGTGCCAGCAGCGATGGGGGACTAGCCCCTCCGCCATTCACAGATACGCAGTATTTT
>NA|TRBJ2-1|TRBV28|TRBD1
CASRTGQGASYNEQFF
TGTGCCAGCAGAACCGGACAGGGGGCGTCCTACAATGAGCAGTTCTTC
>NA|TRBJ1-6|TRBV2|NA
CATRPGLNSPLHF
TGTGCCACCAGGCCGGGTCTTAATTCACCCCTCCACTTT
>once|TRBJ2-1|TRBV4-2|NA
CASSHPPRGQRAYNEQFF
TGTGCCAGCAGCCATCCCCCCAGGGGTCAGAGGGCCTACAATGAGCAGTTCTTC